This T cell receptor beta chain was found in a study of cytomegalovirus exposure and HLA in healthy donors. Study results and caveats: For most subjects, TCR beta sequences were reported to predict HLA-A and HLA-B alleles with accuracy. Follow-up analysis found HLA locus-dependent TCR association rates, highest for DRB1 and lowest for HLA-C. CMV serostatus was the only immune exposure information that was available.

Only a few counts were recorded for this clone. Its antigen is unidentified. CDR3 size: 13 residues. V lost 0 bases to trimming and J lost 9 bases, with 12 bases between them. Germline V gene data show CDR1 as SGHNT and CDR2 as YYREEE (reference sequence). PCR was performed using 60 Vbeta and 13 Jbeta primers. Under the authors' procedure: Later reanalysis found approximately 80 million unique TCR beta chains, some 10 million of them shared. The protocol was immunoSEQ multiplex PCR, while the TCRdb copy is restricted to in-frame clones and leaves out a portion. V, J and clone size derive from that table, while D and trimming were established from the DNA sequence. In the table there are approximately 150,000 clones, approximately 77% of which are singletons.

The clonotype comes from a male donor in good health and CMV-seropositive. The chain joins TRBV5-4 to TRBJ1-1; D ambiguous. Sequenced sample: PBMCs. CDR3 protein: CASSLVGSGKAFF. The CDR3 DNA reads as TGTGCCAGCAGCTTGGTTGGGAGTGGGAAAGCTTTCTTT.